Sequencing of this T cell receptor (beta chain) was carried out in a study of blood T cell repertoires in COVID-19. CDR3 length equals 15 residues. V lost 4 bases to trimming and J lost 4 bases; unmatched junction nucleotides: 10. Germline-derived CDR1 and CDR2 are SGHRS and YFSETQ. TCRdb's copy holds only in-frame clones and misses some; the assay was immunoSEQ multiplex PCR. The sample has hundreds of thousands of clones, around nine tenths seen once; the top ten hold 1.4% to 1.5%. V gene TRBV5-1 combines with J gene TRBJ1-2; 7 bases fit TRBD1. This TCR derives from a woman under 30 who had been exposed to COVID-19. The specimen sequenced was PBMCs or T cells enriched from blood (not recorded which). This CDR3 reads CASSPGTVSFYGYTF. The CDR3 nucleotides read TGCGCCAGCAGCCCTGGGACAGTTAGCTTCTATGGCTACACCTTC.